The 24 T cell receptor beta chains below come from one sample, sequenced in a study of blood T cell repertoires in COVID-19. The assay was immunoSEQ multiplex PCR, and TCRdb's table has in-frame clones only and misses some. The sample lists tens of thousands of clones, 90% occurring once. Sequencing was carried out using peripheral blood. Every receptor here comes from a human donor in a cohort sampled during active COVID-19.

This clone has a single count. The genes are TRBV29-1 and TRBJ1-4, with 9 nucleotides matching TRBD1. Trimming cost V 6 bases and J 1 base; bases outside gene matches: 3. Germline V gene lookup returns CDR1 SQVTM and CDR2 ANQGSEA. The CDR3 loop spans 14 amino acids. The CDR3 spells CSVTGGETNEKLFF. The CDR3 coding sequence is TGCAGCGTGACAGGGGGGGAAACTAATGAAAAACTGTTTTTT.

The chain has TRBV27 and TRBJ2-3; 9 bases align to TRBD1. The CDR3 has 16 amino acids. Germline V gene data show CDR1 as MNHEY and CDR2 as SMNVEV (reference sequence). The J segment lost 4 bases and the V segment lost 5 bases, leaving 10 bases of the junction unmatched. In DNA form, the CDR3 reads TGTGCCAGCAGTGAACAGGGGGCGAGGGGCGCAGATACGCAGTATTTT. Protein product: CASSEQGARGADTQYF.

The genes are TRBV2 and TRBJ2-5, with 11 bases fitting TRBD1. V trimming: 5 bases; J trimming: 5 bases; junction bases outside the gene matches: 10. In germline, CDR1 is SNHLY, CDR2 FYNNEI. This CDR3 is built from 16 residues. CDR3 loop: CASSLAGTGGRETQYF. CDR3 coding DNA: TGTGCCAGCAGTCTGGCAGGGACAGGGGGTCGGGAGACCCAGTACTTC.

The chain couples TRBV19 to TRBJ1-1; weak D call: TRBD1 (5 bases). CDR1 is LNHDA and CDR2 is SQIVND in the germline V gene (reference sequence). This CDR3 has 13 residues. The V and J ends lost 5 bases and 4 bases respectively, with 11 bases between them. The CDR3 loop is CASSPRQRTEAFF. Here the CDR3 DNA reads TGTGCCAGTAGTCCAAGACAGCGCACTGAAGCTTTCTTT. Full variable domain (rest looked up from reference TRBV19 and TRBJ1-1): DGGITQSPKYLFRKEGQNVTLSCEQNLNHDAMYWYRQDPGQGLRLIYYSQIVNDFQKGDIAEGYSVSREKKESFPLTVTSAQKNPTAFYLCASSPRQRTEAFFGQGTRLTVV.

The CDR3 nucleotides read TGTGCCATCACATCGGGCGGACTCAATGAGCAGTTCTTC. Its translation is CAITSGGLNEQFF. The V call is TRBV10-3, the J call TRBJ2-1, with D perhaps matching TRBD2 (5 bases). Germline values: CDR1 ENHRY, CDR2 SYGVKD. Between the trimmed V and J ends, which lost 7 bases and 6 bases, there was a span of 13 bases. The CDR3 has 13 amino acids.

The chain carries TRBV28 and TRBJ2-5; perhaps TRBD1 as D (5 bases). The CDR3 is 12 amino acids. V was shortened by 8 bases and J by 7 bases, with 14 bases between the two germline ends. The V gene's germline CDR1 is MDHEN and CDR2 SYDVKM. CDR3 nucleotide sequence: TGTGCCAGCGCCGGCACAAGGGGGACCCAGTACTTC. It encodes CASAGTRGTQYF.

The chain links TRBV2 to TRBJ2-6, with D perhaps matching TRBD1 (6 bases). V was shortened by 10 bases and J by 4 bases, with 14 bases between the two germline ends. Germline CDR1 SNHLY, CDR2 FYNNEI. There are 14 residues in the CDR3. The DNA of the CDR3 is TGTGCCACACAAACAGGGTTAGGGGCCAACGTCCTGACTTTC. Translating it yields CATQTGLGANVLTF.

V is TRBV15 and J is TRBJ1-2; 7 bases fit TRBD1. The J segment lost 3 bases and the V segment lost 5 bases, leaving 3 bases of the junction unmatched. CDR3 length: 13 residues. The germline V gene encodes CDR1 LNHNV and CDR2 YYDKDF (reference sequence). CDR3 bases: TGTGCCACCAGCCAAGGGGGCGACTATGGCTACACCTTC. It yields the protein CATSQGGDYGYTF. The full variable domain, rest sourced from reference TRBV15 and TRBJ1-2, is DAMVIQNPRYQVTQFGKPVTLSCSQTLNHNVMYWYQQKSSQAPKLLFHYYDKDFNNEADTPDNFQSRRPNTSFCFLDIRSPGLGDTAMYLCATSQGGDYGYTFGSGTRLTVV.

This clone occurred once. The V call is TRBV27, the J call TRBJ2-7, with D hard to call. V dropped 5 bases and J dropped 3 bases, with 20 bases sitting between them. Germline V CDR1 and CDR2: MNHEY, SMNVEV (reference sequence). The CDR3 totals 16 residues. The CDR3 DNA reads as TGTGCCAGCAGTCTCATTGCAACATCAATTTACTACGAGCAGTACTTC. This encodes CASSLIATSIYYEQYF.

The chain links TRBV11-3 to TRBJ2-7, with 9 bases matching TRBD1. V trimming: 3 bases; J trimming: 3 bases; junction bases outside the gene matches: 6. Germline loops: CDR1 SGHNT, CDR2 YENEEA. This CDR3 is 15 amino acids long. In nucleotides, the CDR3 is TGTGCCAGCAGCTTGAGCTCGGGACAGGGCTACGAGCAGTACTTC. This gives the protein CASSLSSGQGYEQYF.

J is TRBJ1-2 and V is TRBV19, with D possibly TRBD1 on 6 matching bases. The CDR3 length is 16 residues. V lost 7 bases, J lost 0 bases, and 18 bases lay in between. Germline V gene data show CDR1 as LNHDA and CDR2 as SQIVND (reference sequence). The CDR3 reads CASTSGGALPNYGYTF. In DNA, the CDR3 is TGTGCCAGTACCTCTGGGGGGGCATTACCTAACTATGGCTACACCTTC. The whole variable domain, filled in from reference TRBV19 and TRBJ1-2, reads DGGITQSPKYLFRKEGQNVTLSCEQNLNHDAMYWYRQDPGQGLRLIYYSQIVNDFQKGDIAEGYSVSREKKESFPLTVTSAQKNPTAFYLCASTSGGALPNYGYTFGSGTRLTVV.

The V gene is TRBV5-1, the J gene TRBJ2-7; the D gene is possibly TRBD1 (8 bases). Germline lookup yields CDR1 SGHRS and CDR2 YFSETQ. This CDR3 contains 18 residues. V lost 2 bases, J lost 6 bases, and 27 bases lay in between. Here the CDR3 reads CASSLAGQEPQTAGEQYF. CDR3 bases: TGCGCCAGCAGCTTAGCGGGACAGGAGCCTCAAACGGCGGGCGAGCAGTACTTC.

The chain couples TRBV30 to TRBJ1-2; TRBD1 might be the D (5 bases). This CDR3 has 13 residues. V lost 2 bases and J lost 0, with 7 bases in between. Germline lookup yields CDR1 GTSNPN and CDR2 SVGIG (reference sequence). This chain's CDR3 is CAWSTGANYGYTF. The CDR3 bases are TGTGCCTGGAGTACAGGCGCTAACTATGGCTACACCTTC.

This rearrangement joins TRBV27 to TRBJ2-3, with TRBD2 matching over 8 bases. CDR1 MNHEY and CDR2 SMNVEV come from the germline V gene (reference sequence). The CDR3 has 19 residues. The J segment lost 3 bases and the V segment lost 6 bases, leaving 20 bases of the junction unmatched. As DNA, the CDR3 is TGTGCCAGCAGCACCGGGGAGGTAGGAAGCGGGAGTCGGACAGATACGCAGTATTTT. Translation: CASSTGEVGSGSRTDTQYF.

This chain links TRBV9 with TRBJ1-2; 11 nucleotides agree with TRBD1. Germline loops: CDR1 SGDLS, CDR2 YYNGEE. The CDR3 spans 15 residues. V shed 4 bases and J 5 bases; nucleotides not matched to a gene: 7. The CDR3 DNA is TGTGCCAGCAGCCCGGCCGGGACAGGGGGTTATGGCTACACCTTC. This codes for CASSPAGTGGYGYTF.

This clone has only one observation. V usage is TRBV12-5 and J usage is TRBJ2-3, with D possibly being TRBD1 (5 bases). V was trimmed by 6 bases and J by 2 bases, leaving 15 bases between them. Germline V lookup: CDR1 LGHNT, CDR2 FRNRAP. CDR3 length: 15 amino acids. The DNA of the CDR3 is TGTGCTAGTGGCCAAGGGGCATCCCCCACAGATACGCAGTATTTT. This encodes CASGQGASPTDTQYF.

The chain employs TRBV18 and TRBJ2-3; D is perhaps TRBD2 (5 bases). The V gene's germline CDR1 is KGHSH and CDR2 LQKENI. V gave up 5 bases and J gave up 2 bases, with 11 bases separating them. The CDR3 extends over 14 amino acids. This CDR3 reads CASSSQRVTDTQYF. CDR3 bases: TGTGCCAGCTCATCCCAGAGGGTCACAGATACGCAGTATTTT.

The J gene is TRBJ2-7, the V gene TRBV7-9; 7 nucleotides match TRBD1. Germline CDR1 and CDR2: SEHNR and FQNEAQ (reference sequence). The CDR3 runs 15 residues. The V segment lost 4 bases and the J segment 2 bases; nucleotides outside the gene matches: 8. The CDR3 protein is CASSSRRQGPYEQYF. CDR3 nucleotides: TGTGCCAGCAGCTCCAGGAGACAGGGACCCTACGAGCAGTACTTC.

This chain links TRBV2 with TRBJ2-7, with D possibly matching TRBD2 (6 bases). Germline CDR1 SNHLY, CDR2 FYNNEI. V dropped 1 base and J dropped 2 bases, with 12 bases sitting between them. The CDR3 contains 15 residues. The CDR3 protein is CASSEGPGVTYEQYF. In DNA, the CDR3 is TGTGCCAGCAGTGAAGGGCCGGGGGTGACCTACGAGCAGTACTTC.

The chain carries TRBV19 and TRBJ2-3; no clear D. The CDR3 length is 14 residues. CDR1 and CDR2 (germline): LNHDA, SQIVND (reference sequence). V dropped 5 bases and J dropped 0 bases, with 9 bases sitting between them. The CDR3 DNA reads TGTGCCAGTAGTCTGTCGTCTAGCACAGATACGCAGTATTTT. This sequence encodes CASSLSSSTDTQYF.

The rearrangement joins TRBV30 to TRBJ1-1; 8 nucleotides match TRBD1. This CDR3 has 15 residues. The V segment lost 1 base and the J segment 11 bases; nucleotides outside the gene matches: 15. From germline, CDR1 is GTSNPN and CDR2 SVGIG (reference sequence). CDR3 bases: TGTGCCTGGAGTGAGGGACAGGTTAGGCTTGGTGAGGCTTTCTTT. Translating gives CAWSEGQVRLGEAFF.

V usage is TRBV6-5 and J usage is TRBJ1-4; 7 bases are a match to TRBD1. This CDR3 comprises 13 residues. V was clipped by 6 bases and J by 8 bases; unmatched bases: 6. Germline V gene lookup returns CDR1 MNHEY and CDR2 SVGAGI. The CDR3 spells CASRPTTGEKLFF. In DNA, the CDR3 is TGTGCCAGCAGGCCAACGACAGGGGAAAAACTGTTTTTT.

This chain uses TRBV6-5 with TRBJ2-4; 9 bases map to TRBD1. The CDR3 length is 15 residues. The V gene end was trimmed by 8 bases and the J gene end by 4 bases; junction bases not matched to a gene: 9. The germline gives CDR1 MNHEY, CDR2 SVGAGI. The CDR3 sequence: CASFRDRAGKNIQYF. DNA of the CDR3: TGTGCCAGCTTCCGGGACAGGGCAGGGAAAAACATTCAGTACTTC.

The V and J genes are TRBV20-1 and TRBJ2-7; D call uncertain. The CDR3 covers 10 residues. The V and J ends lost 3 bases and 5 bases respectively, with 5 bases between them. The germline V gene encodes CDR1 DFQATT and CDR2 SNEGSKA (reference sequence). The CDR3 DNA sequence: TGCAGTGCTAGCGAGGACGAGCAGTACTTC. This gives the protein CSASEDEQYF.